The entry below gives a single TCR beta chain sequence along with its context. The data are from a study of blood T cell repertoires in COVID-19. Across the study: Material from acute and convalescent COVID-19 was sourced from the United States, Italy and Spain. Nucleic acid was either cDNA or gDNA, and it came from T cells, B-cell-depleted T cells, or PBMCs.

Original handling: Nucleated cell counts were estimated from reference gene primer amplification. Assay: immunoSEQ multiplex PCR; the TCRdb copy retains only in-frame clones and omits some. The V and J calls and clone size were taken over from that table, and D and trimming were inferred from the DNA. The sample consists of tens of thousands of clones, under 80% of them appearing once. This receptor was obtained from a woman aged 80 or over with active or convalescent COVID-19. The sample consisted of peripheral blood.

CDR3 sequence: CASETGDNDGYTF. CDR3 nucleotides: TGTGCCAGTGAAACAGGGGACAATGATGGCTACACCTTC. The chain carries TRBV19 and TRBJ1-2, with 7 positions matching TRBD1. The ends lost 8 bases at V and 6 bases at J; junction bases unmatched: 9. This CDR3 region has 13 residues. Germline V gene lookup returns CDR1 LNHDA and CDR2 SQIVND (reference sequence). Using reference TRBV19 and TRBJ1-2 for the parts outside the CDR3, the full variable domain is DGGITQSPKYLFRKEGQNVTLSCEQNLNHDAMYWYRQDPGQGLRLIYYSQIVNDFQKGDIAEGYSVSREKKESFPLTVTSAQKNPTAFYLCASETGDNDGYTFGSGTRLTVV.